This T cell receptor (beta chain) stems from a study of T cell responses to AZD1222 COVID-19 vaccine. Details on this clone: The antigen is unknown.

Looked up from germline, CDR1 is ENHRY and CDR2 is SYGVKD. The CDR3 runs 12 residues. V was clipped by 4 bases and J by 7 bases; unmatched bases: 4. Generated by immunoSEQ multiplex PCR, the TCRdb table keeps only in-frame clones and is missing some. The repertoire consists of approximately 190,000 clones, with roughly 93% occurring once and the leading ten covering over 0.75%. Overall study results and limits: The CD4 TCRs associated with vaccination extended across spike and predominated at 160-218 and 743-854. Donor demographics were predominantly white British with a female majority; clonal diversity may be underestimated.

Sequences were derived from peripheral blood, sampled on day 0 of AZD1222 vaccination. The TCR was taken from an adult in good health. The chain joins TRBV10-3 to TRBJ2-7, with TRBD1 matching over 7 bases. The CDR3: CAISGLRGEQYF. The CDR3 DNA is TGTGCCATCAGTGGGCTCAGGGGGGAGCAGTACTTC.